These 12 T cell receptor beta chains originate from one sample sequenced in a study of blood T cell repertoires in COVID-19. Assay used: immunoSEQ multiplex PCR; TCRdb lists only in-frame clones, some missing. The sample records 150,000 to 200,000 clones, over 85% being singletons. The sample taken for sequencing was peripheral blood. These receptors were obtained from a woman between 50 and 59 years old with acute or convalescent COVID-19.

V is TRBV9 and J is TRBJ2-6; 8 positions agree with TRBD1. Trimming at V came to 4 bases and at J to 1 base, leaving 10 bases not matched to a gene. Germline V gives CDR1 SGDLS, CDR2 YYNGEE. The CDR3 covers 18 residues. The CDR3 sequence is CASSPQGQGASGANVLTF. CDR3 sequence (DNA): TGTGCCAGCAGCCCCCAAGGGCAGGGGGCGTCTGGGGCCAACGTCCTGACTTTC.

The CDR3, as DNA: TGTGCCAGCAGCTTAGGCTTGCAGGGGGTGAACAATGAGCAGTTCTTC. Translation: CASSLGLQGVNNEQFF. The V call is TRBV11-2, the J call TRBJ2-1, with 7 bases lining up with TRBD1. CDR3 length: 16 amino acids. Per the germline V gene, CDR1 is SGHAT and CDR2 is FQNNGV. V shed 1 base and J 5 bases; nucleotides not matched to a gene: 8.

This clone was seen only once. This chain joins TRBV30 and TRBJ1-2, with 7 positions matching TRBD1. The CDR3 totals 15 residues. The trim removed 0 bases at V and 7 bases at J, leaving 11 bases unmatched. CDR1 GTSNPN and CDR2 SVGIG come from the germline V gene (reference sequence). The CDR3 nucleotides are TGTGCCTGGAGTGTAGGGGGCGAGGCATGGCTTGGCTACACCTTC. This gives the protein CAWSVGGEAWLGYTF.

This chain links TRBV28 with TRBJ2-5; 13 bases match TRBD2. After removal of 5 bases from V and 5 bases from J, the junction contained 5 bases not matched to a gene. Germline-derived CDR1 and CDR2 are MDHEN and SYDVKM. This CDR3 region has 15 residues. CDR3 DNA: TGTGCCAGCAGTGCGGGACTAGCGGGGTCCGAGACCCAGTACTTC. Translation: CASSAGLAGSETQYF.

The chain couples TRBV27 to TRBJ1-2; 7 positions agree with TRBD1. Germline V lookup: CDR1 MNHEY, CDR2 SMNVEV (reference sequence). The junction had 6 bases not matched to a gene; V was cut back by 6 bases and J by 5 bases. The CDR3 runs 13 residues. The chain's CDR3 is CASSLQGSYGYTF. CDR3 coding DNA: TGTGCCAGCAGCCTACAGGGGAGTTATGGCTACACCTTC.

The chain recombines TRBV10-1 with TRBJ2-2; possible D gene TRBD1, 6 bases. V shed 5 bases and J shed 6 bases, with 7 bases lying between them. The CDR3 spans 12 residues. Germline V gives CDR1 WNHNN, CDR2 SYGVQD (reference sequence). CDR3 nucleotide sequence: TGCGCCAGCAGTCAGGGGTCCGGGGAGCTGTTTTTT. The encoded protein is CASSQGSGELFF.

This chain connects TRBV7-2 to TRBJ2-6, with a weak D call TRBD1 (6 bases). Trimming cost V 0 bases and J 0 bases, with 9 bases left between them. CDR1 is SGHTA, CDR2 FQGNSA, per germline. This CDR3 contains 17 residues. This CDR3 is CASSLAGTPSGANVLTF. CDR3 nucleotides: TGTGCCAGCAGCTTAGCCGGGACACCCTCTGGGGCCAACGTCCTGACTTTC.

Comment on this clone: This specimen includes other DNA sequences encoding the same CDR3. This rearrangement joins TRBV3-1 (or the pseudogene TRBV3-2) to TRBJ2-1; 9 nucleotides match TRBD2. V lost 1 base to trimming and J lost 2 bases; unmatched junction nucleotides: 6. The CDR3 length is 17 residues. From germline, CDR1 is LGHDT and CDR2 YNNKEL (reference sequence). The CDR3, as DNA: TGTGCCAGCAGCCAAGGTAGCGGGAGACTTACCTACAATGAGCAGTTCTTC. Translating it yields CASSQGSGRLTYNEQFF.

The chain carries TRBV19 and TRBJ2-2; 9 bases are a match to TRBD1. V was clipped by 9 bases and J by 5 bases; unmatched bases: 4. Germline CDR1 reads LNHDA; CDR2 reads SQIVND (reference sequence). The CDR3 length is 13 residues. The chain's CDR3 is CASWTGETGELFF. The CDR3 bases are TGTGCCAGCTGGACAGGGGAGACCGGGGAGCTGTTTTTT. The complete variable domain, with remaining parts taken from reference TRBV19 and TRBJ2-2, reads DGGITQSPKYLFRKEGQNVTLSCEQNLNHDAMYWYRQDPGQGLRLIYYSQIVNDFQKGDIAEGYSVSREKKESFPLTVTSAQKNPTAFYLCASWTGETGELFFGEGSRLTVL.

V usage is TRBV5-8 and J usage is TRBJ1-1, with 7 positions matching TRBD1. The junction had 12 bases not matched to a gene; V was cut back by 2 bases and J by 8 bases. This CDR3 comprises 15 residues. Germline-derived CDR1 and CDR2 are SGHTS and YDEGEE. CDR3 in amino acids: CASSFRVTGTAEAFF. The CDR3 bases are TGTGCCAGCAGCTTTAGAGTTACCGGGACAGCCGAAGCTTTCTTT. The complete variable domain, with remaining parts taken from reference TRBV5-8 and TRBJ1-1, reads EAGVTQSPTHLIKTRGQQATLRCSPISGHTSVYWYQQALGLGLQFLLWYDEGEERNRGNFPPRFSGRQFPNYSSELNVNALELEDSALYLCASSFRVTGTAEAFFGQGTRLTVV.

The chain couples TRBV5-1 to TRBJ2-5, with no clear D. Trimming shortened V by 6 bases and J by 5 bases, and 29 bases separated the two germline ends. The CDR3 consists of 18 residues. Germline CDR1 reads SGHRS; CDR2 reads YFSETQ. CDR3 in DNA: TGCGCCAGCACAGAACTCAACTGTCTTAAGCGACCACGGGAGACCCAGTACTTC. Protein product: CASTELNCLKRPRETQYF.

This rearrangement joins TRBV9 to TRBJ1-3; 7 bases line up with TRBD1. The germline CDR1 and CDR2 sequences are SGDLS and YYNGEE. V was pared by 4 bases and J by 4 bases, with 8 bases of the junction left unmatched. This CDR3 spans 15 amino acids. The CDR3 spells CASSPADRSGNTIYF. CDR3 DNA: TGTGCCAGCAGCCCAGCGGACAGGTCAGGAAACACCATATATTTT.